The next 30 T cell receptor beta chains were all read from a single sample in a study of T cell changes during pregnancy in multiple sclerosis. Measured with immunoSEQ multiplex PCR; TCRdb has only the in-frame clones, and not every one. The sample contains around 80,000 clones, around 92% of which appear only once. This specimen consisted of peripheral blood, obtained before pregnancy. The receptor set was obtained from a female donor with multiple sclerosis, enrolled in a pregnancy study.

The genes are TRBV7-6 and TRBJ2-7; D perhaps matches TRBD2 (5 bases). The V end was cut by 5 bases, the J end by 4 bases, with 15 bases between. There are 14 residues in the CDR3. Looked up from germline, CDR1 is SGHVS and CDR2 is FNYEAQ. The CDR3 nucleotides read TGTGCCAGCAGCAAGGGAGCGGAGCCTTACGAGCAGTACTTC. Amino acids: CASSKGAEPYEQYF. The whole variable domain, remainder taken from reference TRBV7-6 and TRBJ2-7, is GAGVSQSPRYKVTKRGQDVALRCDPISGHVSLYWYRQALGQGPEFLTYFNYEAQQDKSGLPNDRFSAERPEGSISTLTIQRTEQRDSAMYRCASSKGAEPYEQYFGPGTRLTVT.

The rearrangement links TRBV28 to TRBJ1-5; weak D call: TRBD1 (6 bases). V lost 2 bases, J lost 4 bases, and 18 bases lay in between. Germline assignment: CDR1 MDHEN and CDR2 SYDVKM. CDR3 size: 17 residues. The CDR3 DNA follows: TGTGCCAGCAGTTTAGGCGCAACAGGGTCCCGAAATCAGCCCCAGCATTTT. It encodes CASSLGATGSRNQPQHF.

The chain employs TRBV2 and TRBJ2-5; TRBD1 might be the D (6 bases). Germline-derived CDR1 and CDR2 are SNHLY and FYNNEI. This CDR3 spans 16 amino acids. V gave up 5 bases and J gave up 5 bases, with 21 bases separating them. The CDR3 loop reads CASSPNQGLIVETQYF. The DNA for the CDR3 is TGTGCCAGCAGTCCCAATCAGGGGCTAATAGTCGAGACCCAGTACTTC.

The chain has TRBV13 and TRBJ2-7, with a weak D call TRBD1 (5 bases). Germline-derived CDR1 and CDR2 are PRHDT and FYEKMQ (reference sequence). The CDR3 extends over 13 amino acids. Trimming removed 5 bases from V and 6 bases from J, with 14 bases in between. The CDR3 is CASSPDWGTEQYF. DNA of the CDR3: TGTGCCAGCAGCCCCGACTGGGGCACCGAGCAGTACTTC.

This clone has a single count. V usage is TRBV6-6 and J usage is TRBJ2-2, with no clear D. There are 12 residues in the CDR3. Germline assignment: CDR1 MNHNY and CDR2 SVGAGI (reference sequence). The V end lost 2 bases, the J end lost 6 bases, and 4 bases lay between the germline ends. The CDR3 loop is CASSYPSGELFF. CDR3 coding DNA: TGTGCCAGCAGTTACCCATCCGGGGAGCTGTTTTTT.

The V call is TRBV7-3, the J call TRBJ2-1; 7 bases are a match to TRBD2. Trimming cost V 2 bases and J 5 bases; bases outside gene matches: 0. Germline lookup yields CDR1 SGHTA and CDR2 FQGTGA. This CDR3 region has 13 residues. CDR3 DNA: TGTGCCAGCAGCTTACGGGGGGACAATGAGCAGTTCTTC. Encoded protein: CASSLRGDNEQFF.

The chain joins TRBV7-2 to TRBJ1-4, with D possibly matching TRBD1 (5 bases). Germline V gene sequence: CDR1 SGHTA, CDR2 FQGNSA. V lost 5 bases and J 5 bases, leaving 15 bases between the germline ends. The CDR3 has 15 residues. CDR3 in DNA: TGTGCCAGCAGCCCCCCGGGGAGGGGAAATGAAAAACTGTTTTTT. It is translated as CASSPPGRGNEKLFF.

The chain combines TRBV5-8 with TRBJ2-7, with D unresolved. This CDR3 is 14 amino acids long. V lost 2 bases and J 0 bases, leaving 9 bases between the germline ends. Germline V lookup: CDR1 SGHTS, CDR2 YDEGEE. The CDR3: CASSLESLSYEQYF. The CDR3 coding sequence is TGTGCCAGCAGCTTAGAGAGTCTCTCCTACGAGCAGTACTTC. The full variable domain, with the rest looked up from reference TRBV5-8 and TRBJ2-7, is EAGVTQSPTHLIKTRGQQATLRCSPISGHTSVYWYQQALGLGLQFLLWYDEGEERNRGNFPPRFSGRQFPNYSSELNVNALELEDSALYLCASSLESLSYEQYFGPGTRLTVT.

V and J are TRBV18 and TRBJ1-4, with D possibly TRBD1 on 5 matching bases. The V gene lost 1 base and the J gene lost 6 bases, with 6 bases spanning the gap. Germline V gene sequence: CDR1 KGHSH, CDR2 LQKENI. The CDR3 consists of 13 residues. CDR3 nucleotides: TGTGCCAGCTCACCACGGGGGGATGAAAAACTGTTTTTT. Translating gives CASSPRGDEKLFF. The full variable domain, rest sourced from reference TRBV18 and TRBJ1-4, is NAGVMQNPRHLVRRRGQEARLRCSPMKGHSHVYWYRQLPEEGLKFMVYLQKENIIDESGMPKERFSAEFPKEGPSILRIQQVVRGDSAAYFCASSPRGDEKLFFGSGTQLSVL.

This clone showed up just once. The chain is built from TRBV5-1 and TRBJ2-5; 11 nucleotides align to TRBD1. V dropped 4 bases and J dropped 1; count of bases not matched to a gene: 6. There are 16 residues in the CDR3. CDR1 is SGHRS and CDR2 is YFSETQ in the germline V gene. The CDR3 sequence is CASSRTGTGGQETQYF. In nucleotides, the CDR3 is TGCGCCAGCAGCAGAACCGGGACAGGGGGCCAAGAGACCCAGTACTTC.

This chain uses TRBV15 with TRBJ2-7; D possibly corresponds to TRBD1 (5 bases). This CDR3 contains 15 residues. V gave up 5 bases and J gave up 0 bases, with 14 bases separating them. The germline V gene encodes CDR1 LNHNV and CDR2 YYDKDF (reference sequence). The CDR3 spells CATSAPQVNSYEQYF. The CDR3 coding sequence is TGTGCCACCAGCGCACCACAGGTGAACTCCTACGAGCAGTACTTC.

This sequence joins TRBV25-1 and TRBJ2-7, with TRBD2 matching 10 bases. The CDR3 contains 14 residues. Germline V CDR1 and CDR2: MGHDK, SYGVNS. With 6 bases clipped from V and 2 bases from J, the junction kept 4 bases outside the gene matches. CDR3 DNA: TGTGCCAGCAGCGCAGCGGGAGGGCCCTACGAGCAGTACTTC. Translation: CASSAAGGPYEQYF.

This clone was recorded a few times. V is TRBV19 and J is TRBJ1-4; TRBD1 aligns across 10 bases. Germline lookup yields CDR1 LNHDA and CDR2 SQIVND (reference sequence). J was trimmed by 7 bases and V by 6 bases; bases with no gene match: 8. This CDR3 is built from 15 residues. The chain's CDR3 is CASSIGQGVSEKLFF. The DNA for the CDR3 is TGTGCCAGTAGCATCGGACAGGGGGTCTCTGAAAAACTGTTTTTT.

The chain combines TRBV28 with TRBJ1-1; D not certain. The CDR3 consists of 11 residues. Trimming left V 7 bases short and J 3 bases short, with 6 bases between. The V gene's germline CDR1 is MDHEN and CDR2 SYDVKM. The CDR3 loop reads CASTLHTEAFF. The CDR3 bases are TGTGCCAGCACCCTTCACACTGAAGCTTTCTTT.

The rearrangement joins TRBV19 to TRBJ2-4; 7 bases agree with TRBD1. The CDR3 consists of 15 residues. Looked up from germline, CDR1 is LNHDA and CDR2 is SQIVND (reference sequence). V lost 9 bases, J lost 0 bases, and 8 bases stayed unmatched. The CDR3 bases are TGTGCCAGCCAGCTTACAGGGGTAGCCAAAAACATTCAGTACTTC. This codes for CASQLTGVAKNIQYF. The whole variable domain, filled in from reference TRBV19 and TRBJ2-4, reads DGGITQSPKYLFRKEGQNVTLSCEQNLNHDAMYWYRQDPGQGLRLIYYSQIVNDFQKGDIAEGYSVSREKKESFPLTVTSAQKNPTAFYLCASQLTGVAKNIQYFGAGTRLSVL.

The chain recombines TRBV9 with TRBJ2-3; D remains ambiguous. Germline V gene data show CDR1 as SGDLS and CDR2 as YYNGEE. The CDR3 sequence is 13 residues long. The V end lost 3 bases, the J end lost 6 bases, and 11 bases lay between the germline ends. CDR3 sequence reads: CASSGDLGDTQYF. CDR3 coding DNA: TGTGCCAGCAGCGGAGACCTCGGGGATACGCAGTATTTT.

The chain recombines TRBV7-9 with TRBJ2-3, with 9 bases identical to TRBD2. The CDR3 sequence is 11 residues long. The trim removed 11 bases at V and 10 bases at J, leaving 7 bases unmatched. Per germline, CDR1 SEHNR and CDR2 FQNEAQ (reference sequence). The CDR3 reads CASAGLAAQYF. DNA of the CDR3: TGTGCCTCAGCGGGACTAGCCGCGCAGTATTTT.

The chain carries TRBV5-4 and TRBJ2-3; D gene ambiguous. The germline V gene encodes CDR1 SGHNT and CDR2 YYREEE (reference sequence). Trimming removed 4 bases from V and 0 bases from J, with 9 bases in between. The CDR3 spans 14 residues. In DNA form, the CDR3 reads TGTGCCAGCAGCCTACCATCTAGCACAGATACGCAGTATTTT. Protein: CASSLPSSTDTQYF.

As concerns this clone: The same CDR3 can be traced to other DNA sequences in this sample. The chain recombines TRBV5-1 with TRBJ2-7, with D perhaps TRBD2 (5 bases). The CDR3 is 13 residues long. CDR1 and CDR2 (germline): SGHRS, YFSETQ. V lost 1 base to trimming and J lost 3 bases, with 8 bases between them. CDR3 residues: CASSLLGSYEQYF. The CDR3 coding sequence is TGCGCCAGCAGCTTGTTAGGGAGCTACGAGCAGTACTTC.

The rearrangement links TRBV6-1 to TRBJ2-7, with D possibly being TRBD1 (5 bases). The CDR3 sequence is 15 residues long. From germline, CDR1 is MNHNS and CDR2 SASEGT. Trimming removed 6 bases from V and 5 bases from J, with 20 bases in between. The CDR3 DNA follows: TGTGCCAGCAGGATCCCCCTGGGCGACAGCCACGAGCAGTACTTC. This gives the protein CASRIPLGDSHEQYF.

V is TRBV19 and J is TRBJ1-5; D might be TRBD1 (5 bases). The germline gives CDR1 LNHDA, CDR2 SQIVND (reference sequence). There are 14 residues in the CDR3. The V end lost 8 bases, the J end lost 4 bases, and 15 bases lay between the germline ends. For the CDR3, the DNA is TGTGCCAGTTCGAATCAGGGTAGGAATCAGCCCCAGCATTTT. Translating gives CASSNQGRNQPQHF.

About this clone itself: The sample contains more than one DNA sequence encoding this CDR3. The CDR3 here is CASSPSGGNYEQYF. The CDR3 DNA reads as TGCGCCAGCAGCCCGAGCGGGGGGAACTACGAGCAGTACTTC. The V gene is TRBV5-1, the J gene TRBJ2-7; 9 bases are shared with TRBD2. The J segment lost 3 bases and the V segment lost 4 bases, leaving 5 bases of the junction unmatched. The CDR3 contains 14 residues. Germline values: CDR1 SGHRS, CDR2 YFSETQ.

This clone was seen only once. V gene TRBV7-9 combines with J gene TRBJ1-5, with D perhaps TRBD1 (5 bases). V lost 6 bases and J 1 base, leaving 10 bases between the germline ends. From germline, CDR1 is SEHNR and CDR2 FQNEAQ (reference sequence). CDR3 size: 14 residues. The CDR3 nucleotides are TGTGCCAGCAGACGGGAGGGGAGCAATCAGCCCCAGCATTTT. Its translation is CASRREGSNQPQHF. The variable domain in full, with the rest retrieved from reference TRBV7-9 and TRBJ1-5, is DTGVSQNPRHKITKRGQNVTFRCDPISEHNRLYWYRQTLGQGPEFLTYFQNEAQLEKSRLLSDRFSAERPKGSFSTLEIQRTEQGDSAMYLCASRREGSNQPQHFGDGTRLSIL.

This chain links TRBV28 with TRBJ1-1, with D possibly matching TRBD1 (5 bases). This CDR3 region has 14 residues. Trimming pared 5 bases from V and 0 bases from J, leaving 10 bases between. Germline values: CDR1 MDHEN, CDR2 SYDVKM. CDR3 DNA sequence: TGTGCCAGCAGTGAGGCAGGGCTGAACACTGAAGCTTTCTTT. It encodes CASSEAGLNTEAFF.

The chain carries TRBV30 and TRBJ2-6, with D perhaps TRBD1 (6 bases). V lost 8 bases to trimming and J lost 2 bases, with 16 bases between them. Germline values: CDR1 GTSNPN, CDR2 SVGIG (reference sequence). The CDR3 totals 15 residues. This CDR3 is CARSTSGAGANVLTF. For the CDR3, the DNA is TGTGCCAGGTCCACCTCAGGGGCTGGGGCCAACGTCCTGACTTTC.

The chain's CDR3 is CAWSVRHGAFF. The CDR3, as DNA: TGTGCCTGGAGTGTGCGTCACGGAGCTTTCTTT. This rearrangement joins TRBV30 to TRBJ1-1; D is unresolved. The germline V gene has CDR1 GTSNPN and CDR2 SVGIG (reference sequence). The CDR3 sequence is 11 residues long. The V end lost 0 bases, the J end lost 10 bases, and 9 bases lay between the germline ends.

The chain joins TRBV5-1 to TRBJ2-3; TRBD2 aligns across 12 bases. The CDR3 is 17 amino acids. Trimming removed 4 bases from V and 5 bases from J; junction bases left unmatched: 11. Per germline, CDR1 SGHRS and CDR2 YFSETQ. In DNA, the CDR3 is TGCGCCAGCAGCGCAGGGTTACTAGCGGGAGGTGAAGATACGCAGTATTTT. Its protein is CASSAGLLAGGEDTQYF.

The CDR3 spells CASSFWGTGTYEQYF. CDR3 sequence (DNA): TGTGCCAGCAGTTTTTGGGGGACAGGGACCTACGAGCAGTACTTC. The V gene is TRBV28, the J gene TRBJ2-7; 9 bases match TRBD1. Per the germline V gene, CDR1 is MDHEN and CDR2 is SYDVKM. Losses at the gene ends were 3 bases for V and 2 bases for J; bases not matched to a gene: 5. This CDR3 spans 15 amino acids.

The gene calls are TRBV18 and TRBJ2-3; D gene uncertain. The V gene's germline CDR1 is KGHSH and CDR2 LQKENI. The CDR3 consists of 13 residues. The germline V and J ends were trimmed by 2 bases and 4 bases, with 7 bases remaining between them. The CDR3, as DNA: TGTGCCAGCTCACCAATTGAGGCAGATACGCAGTATTTT. The encoded protein is CASSPIEADTQYF.

The chain couples TRBV7-5 to TRBJ2-5; TRBD1, as called in the table, went unchecked against the DNA. TRBV7-5 is described as a pseudogene. The CDR3 is 15 amino acids. CDR3 sequence: CARSRGPTGEKTQYF. The CDR3 bases are TGTGCCAGAAGCCGAGGGCCGACAGGGGAAAAGACCCAGTACTTC.